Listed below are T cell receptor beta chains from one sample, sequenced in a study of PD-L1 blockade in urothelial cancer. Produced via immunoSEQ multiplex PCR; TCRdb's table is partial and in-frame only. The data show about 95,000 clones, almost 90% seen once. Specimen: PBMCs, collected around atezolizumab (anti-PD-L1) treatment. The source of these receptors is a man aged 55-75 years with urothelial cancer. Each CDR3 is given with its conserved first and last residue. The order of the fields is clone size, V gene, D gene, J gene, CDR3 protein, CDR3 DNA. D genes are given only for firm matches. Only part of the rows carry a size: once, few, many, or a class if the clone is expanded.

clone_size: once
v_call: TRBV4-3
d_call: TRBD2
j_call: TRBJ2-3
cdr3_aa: CASSQMTSGISDTQYF
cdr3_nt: TGCGCCAGCAGCCAAATGACTAGCGGGATTTCAGATACGCAGTATTTT

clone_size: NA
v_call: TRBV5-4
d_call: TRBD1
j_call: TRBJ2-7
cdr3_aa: CASSPTGTDSYEQYF
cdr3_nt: TGTGCCAGCAGCCCGACCGGGACAGACTCCTACGAGCAGTACTTC

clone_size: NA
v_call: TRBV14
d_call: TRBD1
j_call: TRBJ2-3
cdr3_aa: CASSPRTGGTDTQYF
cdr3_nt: TGTGCCAGCAGCCCTCGGACAGGAGGCACAGATACGCAGTATTTT

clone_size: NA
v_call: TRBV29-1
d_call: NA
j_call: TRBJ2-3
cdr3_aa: CSVEDHPTDTQYF
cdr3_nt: TGCAGCGTTGAAGATCATCCCACAGATACGCAGTATTTT

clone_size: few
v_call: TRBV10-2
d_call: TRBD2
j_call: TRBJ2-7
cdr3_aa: CASSLSGGAYEQYF
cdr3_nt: TGCGCCAGCAGTCTCTCGGGGGGGGCCTACGAGCAGTACTTC

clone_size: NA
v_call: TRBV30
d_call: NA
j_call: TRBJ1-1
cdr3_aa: CAWSVAGKKAFF
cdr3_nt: TGTGCCTGGAGTGTGGCAGGAAAAAAAGCTTTCTTT

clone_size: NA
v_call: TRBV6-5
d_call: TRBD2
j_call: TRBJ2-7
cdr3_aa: CASRSGALYEQYF
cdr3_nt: TGTGCCAGCAGAAGCGGGGCGCTCTACGAGCAGTACTTC

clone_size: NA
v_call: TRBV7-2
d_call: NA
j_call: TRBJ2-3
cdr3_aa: CASSLAGATDTQYF
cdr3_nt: TGTGCCAGCAGCTTAGCGGGCGCCACAGATACGCAGTATTTT

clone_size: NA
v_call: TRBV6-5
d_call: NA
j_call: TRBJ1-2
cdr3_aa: CASSYGGHNYTF
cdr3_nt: TGTGCCAGCAGTTACGGTGGCCACAACTACACCTTC

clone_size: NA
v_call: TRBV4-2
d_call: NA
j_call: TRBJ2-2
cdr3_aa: CASRPPGHPAGGELFF
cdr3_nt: TGTGCCAGCAGACCTCCGGGACACCCGGCTGGCGGGGAGCTGTTTTTT

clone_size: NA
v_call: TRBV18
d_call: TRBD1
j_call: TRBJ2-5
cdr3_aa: CASSPPGDRAQRTQYF
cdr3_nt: TGTGCCAGCTCACCACCGGGGGACAGGGCCCAGAGGACCCAGTACTTC

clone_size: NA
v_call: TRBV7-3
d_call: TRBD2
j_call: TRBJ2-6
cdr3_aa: CASSWGAGGSSGANVLTF
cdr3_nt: TGTGCCAGCAGCTGGGGAGCGGGAGGTAGCTCTGGGGCCAACGTCCTGACTTTC

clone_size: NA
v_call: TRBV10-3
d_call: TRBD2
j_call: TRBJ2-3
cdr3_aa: CAIRGLAGDTDTQYF
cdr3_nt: TGTGCCATCAGGGGACTAGCGGGGGACACAGATACGCAGTATTTT

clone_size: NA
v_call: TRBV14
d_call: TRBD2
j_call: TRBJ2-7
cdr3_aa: CASSLASGPYEQYF
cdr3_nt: TGTGCCAGCAGCCTCGCTAGCGGACCCTACGAGCAGTACTTC

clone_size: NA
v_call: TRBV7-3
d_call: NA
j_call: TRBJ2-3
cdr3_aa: CASSFGGGTQYF
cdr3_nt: TGTGCCAGCAGCTTCGGAGGAGGTACGCAGTATTTT

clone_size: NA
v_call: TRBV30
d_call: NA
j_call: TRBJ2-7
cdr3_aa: CAWSFILEQYF
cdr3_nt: TGTGCCTGGAGTTTCATACTCGAGCAGTACTTC

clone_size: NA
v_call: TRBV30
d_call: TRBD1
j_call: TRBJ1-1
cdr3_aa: CAPRDREKRYTEAFF
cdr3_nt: TGTGCCCCCAGGGACAGGGAGAAACGTTACACTGAAGCTTTCTTT

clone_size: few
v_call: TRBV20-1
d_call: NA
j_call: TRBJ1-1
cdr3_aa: CSATDTEAFF
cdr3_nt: TGCAGTGCCACGGACACTGAAGCTTTCTTT

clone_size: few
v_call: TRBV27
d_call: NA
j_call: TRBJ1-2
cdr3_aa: CASSLKGASYGYTF
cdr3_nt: TGTGCCAGCAGTTTAAAAGGGGCTTCCTATGGCTACACCTTC

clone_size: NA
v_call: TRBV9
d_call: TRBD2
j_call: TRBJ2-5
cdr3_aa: CASSVSLTSEETQYF
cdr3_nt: TGTGCCAGCAGCGTATCCCTAACTAGCGAAGAGACCCAGTACTTC

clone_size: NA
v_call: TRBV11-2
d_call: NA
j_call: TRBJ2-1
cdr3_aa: CASSLQGTEQFF
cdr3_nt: TGTGCCAGCAGCTTACAGGGGACTGAGCAGTTCTTC

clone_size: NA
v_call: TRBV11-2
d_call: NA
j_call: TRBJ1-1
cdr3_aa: CASSLGGSRTGTEAFF
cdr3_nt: TGTGCCAGCAGCTTAGGGGGCAGCAGAACAGGGACTGAAGCTTTCTTT

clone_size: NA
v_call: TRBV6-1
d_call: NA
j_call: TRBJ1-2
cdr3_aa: CASSEVFGGGGNYGYTF
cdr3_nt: TGTGCCAGCAGTGAAGTGTTTGGGGGCGGAGGAAACTATGGCTACACCTTC

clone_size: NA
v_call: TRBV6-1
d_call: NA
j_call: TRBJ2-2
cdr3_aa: CASSEGLGGLSMALFF
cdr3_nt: TGTGCCAGCAGTGAGGGTCTTGGGGGACTTTCGATGGCGCTGTTTTTT

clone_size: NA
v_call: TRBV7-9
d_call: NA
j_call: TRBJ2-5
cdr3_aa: CASSPGRGRGRETQYF
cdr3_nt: TGTGCCAGCAGCCCCGGCCGGGGGAGAGGAAGGGAGACCCAGTACTTC

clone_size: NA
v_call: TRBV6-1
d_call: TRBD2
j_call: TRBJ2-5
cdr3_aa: CASSDVSGGWETQYF
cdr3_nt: TGTGCCAGCAGTGACGTTAGCGGGGGTTGGGAGACCCAGTACTTC

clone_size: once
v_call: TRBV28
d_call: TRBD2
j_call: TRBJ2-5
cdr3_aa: CASSSGLAGVDRETQYF
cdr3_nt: TGTGCCAGCAGTTCTGGACTAGCGGGAGTGGATCGAGAGACCCAGTACTTC

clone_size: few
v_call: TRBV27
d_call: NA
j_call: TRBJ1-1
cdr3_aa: CASRIQGPNTEAFF
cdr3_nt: TGTGCCAGCAGGATACAGGGCCCGAACACTGAAGCTTTCTTT

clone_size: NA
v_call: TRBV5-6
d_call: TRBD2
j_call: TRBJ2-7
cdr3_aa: CASSLGGGGPLYEQYF
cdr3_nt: TGTGCCAGCAGCTTGGGAGGCGGGGGGCCCCTCTACGAGCAGTACTTC

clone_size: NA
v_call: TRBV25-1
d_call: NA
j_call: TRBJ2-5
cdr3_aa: CASSSGMETQYF
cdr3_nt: TGTGCCAGCAGTTCAGGGATGGAGACCCAGTACTTC

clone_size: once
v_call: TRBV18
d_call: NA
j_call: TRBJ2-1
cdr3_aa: CASSPRLGGGNEQFF
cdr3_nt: TGTGCCAGCTCACCTAGGTTAGGAGGAGGCAATGAGCAGTTCTTC

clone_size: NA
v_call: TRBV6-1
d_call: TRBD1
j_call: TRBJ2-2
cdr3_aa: CASSWDSGTTGELFF
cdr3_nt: TGTGCCAGCAGTTGGGACAGTGGTACCACCGGGGAGCTGTTTTTT

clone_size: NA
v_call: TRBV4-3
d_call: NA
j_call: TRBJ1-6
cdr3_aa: CASSQDPPDRGNSPLHF
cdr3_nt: TGCGCCAGCAGCCAAGACCCCCCCGACAGAGGTAATTCACCCCTCCACTTT

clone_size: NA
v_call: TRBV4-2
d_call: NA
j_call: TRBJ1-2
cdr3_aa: CASSQVTGLANYGYTF
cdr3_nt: TGTGCCAGCAGCCAAGTTACGGGATTAGCTAACTATGGCTACACCTTC

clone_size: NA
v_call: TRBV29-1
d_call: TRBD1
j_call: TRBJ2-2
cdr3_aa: CSATTGTGVGGELFF
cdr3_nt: TGCAGCGCCACGACCGGGACAGGGGTTGGCGGGGAGCTGTTTTTT

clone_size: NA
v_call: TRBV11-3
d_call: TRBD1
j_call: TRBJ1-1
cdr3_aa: CASSPWTGSTEAFF
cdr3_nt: TGTGCCAGCAGCCCCTGGACAGGGAGCACTGAAGCTTTCTTT

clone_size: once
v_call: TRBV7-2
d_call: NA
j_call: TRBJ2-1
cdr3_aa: CASTNREGEQFF
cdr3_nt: TGTGCCAGCACCAACCGGGAAGGCGAGCAGTTCTTC

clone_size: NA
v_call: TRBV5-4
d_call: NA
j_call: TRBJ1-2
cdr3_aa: CASSLDSSNYGYTF
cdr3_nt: TGTGCCAGCAGCTTGGACAGCTCTAACTATGGCTACACCTTC

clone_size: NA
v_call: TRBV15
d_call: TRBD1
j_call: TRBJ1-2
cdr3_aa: CATSRVRGLGPNYGYTF
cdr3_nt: TGTGCCACCAGCAGAGTCAGGGGGCTAGGGCCTAACTATGGCTACACCTTC

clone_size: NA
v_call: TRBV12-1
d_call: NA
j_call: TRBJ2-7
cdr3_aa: CASSFLNHEAYEQYF
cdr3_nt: TGTGCCAGCAGCTTTCTGAACCACGAGGCCTACGAGCAGTACTTC

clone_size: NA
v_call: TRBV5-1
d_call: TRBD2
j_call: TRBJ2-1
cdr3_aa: CASSLEASGFNEQFF
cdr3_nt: TGCGCCAGCAGCTTGGAGGCTAGCGGGTTTAATGAGCAGTTCTTC

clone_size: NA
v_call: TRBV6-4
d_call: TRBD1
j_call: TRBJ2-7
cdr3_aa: CASSPTGDSYEQYF
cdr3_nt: TGTGCCAGCAGCCCGACAGGGGACTCCTACGAGCAGTACTTC

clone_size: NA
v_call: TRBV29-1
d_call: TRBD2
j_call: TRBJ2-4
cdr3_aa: CSVEVWGGLGTSGMNIQYF
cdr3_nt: TGCAGCGTTGAAGTATGGGGGGGGCTCGGGACTAGCGGGATGAACATTCAGTACTTC